What follows are 14 T cell receptor beta chains derived from one specimen sequenced in a study of OX40 agonist ivuxolimab in advanced cancers. Assay: immunoSEQ multiplex PCR; the TCRdb copy retains only in-frame clones and omits some. The repertoire holds approximately 70,000 clones, with over 75% as singletons. Sample: CD4+ or CD8+ T cells sorted from blood, taken in a trial of the OX40 agonist ivuxolimab. These receptor sequences come from an adult with an advanced solid tumor such as melanoma, head and neck, liver or kidney cancer.

The V call is TRBV4-3, the J call TRBJ2-7; D remains ambiguous. Looked up from germline, CDR1 is LGHNA and CDR2 is YSLEER. Deletions cut 2 bases from V and 1 base from J, with 18 bases between. CDR3 length: 17 amino acids. As DNA, the CDR3 is TGCGCCAGCAGCCAAAAATGGAGTGAAACCCTTTCCTACGAGCAGTACTTC. It is translated as CASSQKWSETLSYEQYF.

This clone was picked up one time. This chain links TRBV9 with TRBJ2-3; maybe TRBD2 (6 bases). Per the germline V gene, CDR1 is SGDLS and CDR2 is YYNGEE. V shed 0 bases and J shed 4 bases, with 12 bases lying between them. This CDR3 spans 15 amino acids. The CDR3, as DNA: TGTGCCAGCAGCGTAGAGGCCCGGGGGTCAGATACGCAGTATTTT. It specifies CASSVEARGSDTQYF.

This clone was seen just once. The chain is built from TRBV9 and TRBJ2-1, with 7 bases fitting TRBD1. Germline V CDR1 and CDR2: SGDLS, YYNGEE. The CDR3 extends over 14 amino acids. J was trimmed by 6 bases and V by 4 bases; bases with no gene match: 7. DNA for the CDR3: TGTGCCAGCAGCCTCGGGACAGCCCTCAATGAGCAGTTCTTC. Residues: CASSLGTALNEQFF.

The gene calls are TRBV5-8 and TRBJ1-1; no firm D call. The CDR3 runs to 15 residues. Germline CDR1 and CDR2: SGHTS and YDEGEE. Trimming took 1 base from V and 3 from J, leaving 13 bases between them. The CDR3 reads CASSLYQAPYTEAFF. Written as DNA, the CDR3 is TGTGCCAGCAGCTTGTATCAGGCCCCTTACACTGAAGCTTTCTTT.

Regarding this clone: Other DNA sequences within the sample encode an identical CDR3. The chain has TRBV15 and TRBJ1-1; no definite D call. V shed 0 bases and J shed 4 bases, with 15 bases lying between them. Germline V CDR1 and CDR2: LNHNV, YYDKDF (reference sequence). The CDR3 totals 16 residues. The CDR3 DNA is TGTGCCACCAGCAGAGATCGGACGGGAGAGGCCACTGAAGCTTTCTTT. This gives the protein CATSRDRTGEATEAFF.

There are a few counts of this clone. Other DNA sequences in this specimen translate into the identical CDR3. CDR3 in DNA: TGTGCCAGCAGCTTAACAGCTAGCACAGATACGCAGTATTTT. Amino acid sequence: CASSLTASTDTQYF. The rearrangement uses TRBV11-3 and TRBJ2-3; no reliable D call. The germline V gene encodes CDR1 SGHNT and CDR2 YENEEA. The CDR3 loop spans 14 amino acids. Trimming pared 2 bases from V and 0 bases from J, leaving 6 bases between.

This clone was recorded once. The V and J genes are TRBV11-2 and TRBJ2-1; D not certain. The germline CDR1 and CDR2 sequences are SGHAT and FQNNGV. The CDR3 covers 15 residues. Between the trimmed V and J ends, which lost 4 bases and 1 base, there was a span of 11 bases. The CDR3 bases are TGTGCCAGCAGCTGGGAACAGAGATCCTACAATGAGCAGTTCTTC. It encodes CASSWEQRSYNEQFF.

This clone was counted once. This chain links TRBV9 with TRBJ2-2; D is uncertain. Per the germline V gene, CDR1 is SGDLS and CDR2 is YYNGEE. Trimming took off 0 bases at V and 2 bases at J, with 5 bases between the two ends. CDR3 length equals 14 residues. This CDR3 reads CASSVDTNTGELFF. The CDR3 nucleotides read TGTGCCAGCAGCGTAGACACAAACACCGGGGAGCTGTTTTTT. Full variable domain (missing parts from reference TRBV9 and TRBJ2-2): DSGVTQTPKHLITATGQRVTLRCSPRSGDLSVYWYQQSLDQGLQFLIQYYNGEERAKGNILERFSAQQFPDLHSELNLSSLELGDSALYFCASSVDTNTGELFFGEGSRLTVL.

V and J are TRBV7-9 and TRBJ1-2; no definite D call. The V end was cut by 5 bases, the J end by 4 bases, with 11 bases between. Germline V gene lookup returns CDR1 SEHNR and CDR2 FQNEAQ (reference sequence). The CDR3 totals 13 residues. CDR3 sequence: CASSPPVFYGYTF. In nucleotides, the CDR3 is TGTGCCAGCAGCCCTCCCGTGTTCTATGGCTACACCTTC. Looking up the rest from reference TRBV7-9 and TRBJ1-2 gives the full variable domain: DTGVSQNPRHKITKRGQNVTFRCDPISEHNRLYWYRQTLGQGPEFLTYFQNEAQLEKSRLLSDRFSAERPKGSFSTLEIQRTEQGDSAMYLCASSPPVFYGYTFGSGTRLTVV.

The chain combines TRBV29-1 with TRBJ1-3; D is possibly TRBD1 (5 bases). Germline lookup yields CDR1 SQVTM and CDR2 ANQGSEA. V dropped 3 bases and J dropped 0 bases, with 12 bases sitting between them. This CDR3 comprises 15 residues. Here the CDR3 reads CSVDVGAGSGNTIYF. CDR3 nucleotide sequence: TGCAGCGTTGATGTAGGGGCAGGCTCTGGAAACACCATATATTTT.

The rearrangement links TRBV7-3 to TRBJ1-6; 7 bases are a match to TRBD1. The CDR3 is made up of 16 amino acids. CDR1 and CDR2 from the germline V gene are SGHTA and FQGTGA. The ends lost 1 base at V and 9 bases at J; junction bases unmatched: 9. In nucleotides, the CDR3 is TGTGCCAGCAGCTTAAGAGGAAGGGGGCGCGCTTCACCCCTCCACTTT. Protein sequence: CASSLRGRGRASPLHF.

The chain combines TRBV18 with TRBJ2-1; D possibly corresponds to TRBD2 (6 bases). With 6 bases removed from V and 6 bases from J, the gap between germline ends came to 9 bases. From germline, CDR1 is KGHSH and CDR2 LQKENI. There are 12 residues in the CDR3. The CDR3 DNA sequence: TGTGCCAGCTCGGGGGGAGGCAATGAGCAGTTCTTC. Its protein product is CASSGGGNEQFF. The whole variable domain, filled in from reference TRBV18 and TRBJ2-1, reads NAGVMQNPRHLVRRRGQEARLRCSPMKGHSHVYWYRQLPEEGLKFMVYLQKENIIDESGMPKERFSAEFPKEGPSILRIQQVVRGDSAAYFCASSGGGNEQFFGPGTRLTVL.

This clone was recorded only once. V is TRBV25-1 and J is TRBJ1-1; 7 nucleotides agree with TRBD1. CDR3 size: 15 residues. Trimming removed 7 bases from V and 4 bases from J; junction bases left unmatched: 12. Germline V gene sequence: CDR1 MGHDK, CDR2 SYGVNS. CDR3 bases: TGTGCCAGCATCTCAGGGGGGCTAAGGGGCACTGAAGCTTTCTTT. Protein sequence: CASISGGLRGTEAFF.

The rearrangement uses TRBV9 and TRBJ1-2; D remains ambiguous. V was shortened by 0 bases and J by 7 bases, with 13 bases between the two germline ends. There are 14 residues in the CDR3. The germline gives CDR1 SGDLS, CDR2 YYNGEE. The CDR3 bases are TGTGCCAGCAGCGTAGTAAGCTCCCTCGGTGGCTACACCTTC. Protein sequence: CASSVVSSLGGYTF.